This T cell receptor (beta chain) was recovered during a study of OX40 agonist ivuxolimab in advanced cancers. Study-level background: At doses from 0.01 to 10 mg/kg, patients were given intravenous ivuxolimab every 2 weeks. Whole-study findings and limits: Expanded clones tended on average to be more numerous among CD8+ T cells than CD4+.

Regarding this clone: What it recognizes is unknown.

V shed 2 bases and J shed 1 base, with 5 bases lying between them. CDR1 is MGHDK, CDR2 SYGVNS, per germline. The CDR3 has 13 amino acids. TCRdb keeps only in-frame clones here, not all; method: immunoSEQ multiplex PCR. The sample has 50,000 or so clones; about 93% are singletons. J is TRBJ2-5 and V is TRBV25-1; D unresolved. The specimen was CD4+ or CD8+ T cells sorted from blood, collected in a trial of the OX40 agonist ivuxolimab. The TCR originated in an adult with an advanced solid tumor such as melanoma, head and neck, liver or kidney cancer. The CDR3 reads CASSETIQETQYF. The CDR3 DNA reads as TGTGCCAGCAGTGAAACAATCCAAGAGACCCAGTACTTC.